One sample yielded the 2 T cell receptor beta chains listed below, sequenced in a study of shared clonotypes between healthy human individuals. The method was immunoSEQ multiplex PCR; TCRdb's version includes in-frame clones alone and lacks a portion of them. The data contain 950,000 to 1,100,000 clones, approximately 72% of them singletons. Specimen: memory CD4+ T cells sorted from blood. Stated subset: CD45RA-negative fraction. The receptors were gathered from a man aged 18 to 29 in good health.

Concerning this clone itself: This likely traces to a read error, being one base from a far larger clone. Other nucleotide sequences from this sample produce the same CDR3. This chain joins TRBV30 and TRBJ1-2; D is unclear. From germline, CDR1 is GTSNPN and CDR2 SVGIG (reference sequence). There are 11 residues in the CDR3. The CDR3 DNA is TGTGCCTGGAGTGTGATGGGTGGCTACACCTTT. Its protein product is CAWSVMGGYTF.

Only a few counts were recorded for this clone. The genes are TRBV18 and TRBJ2-1; D might be TRBD2 (5 bases). With 1 base removed from V and 1 base from J, the gap between germline ends came to 11 bases. This CDR3 region has 16 residues. Germline V gives CDR1 KGHSH, CDR2 LQKENI. CDR3: CASSPQAGRSYNEQFF. The CDR3 DNA sequence: TGTGCCAGCTCACCACAGGCGGGTCGGTCCTACAATGAGCAGTTCTTC.